The 17 T cell receptor beta chains listed next were all sequenced from one sample in a study of T cells in tuberculosis. The method was immunoSEQ multiplex PCR; TCRdb's version includes in-frame clones alone and lacks a portion of them. Among roughly 34,000 clones listed, roughly 87% were seen once. The sample's time point: new active TB diagnosis, blood taken before or within 7 days of starting treatment. The sample here was PBMCs, taken at tuberculosis diagnosis. The source is an adult with tuberculosis.

The chain carries TRBV9 and TRBJ2-2, with 12 bases matching TRBD1. CDR3 length equals 18 residues. Germline trimming cut 3 bases from V and 5 bases from J; bases unmatched to any gene: 11. Germline lookup yields CDR1 SGDLS and CDR2 YYNGEE. The CDR3 sequence: CASSARGQGAHLTGELFF. The CDR3 DNA follows: TGTGCCAGCAGCGCTCGGGGACAGGGGGCTCACCTAACCGGGGAGCTGTTTTTT.

V and J are TRBV5-6 and TRBJ2-7; D is ambiguous. The germline V gene has CDR1 SGHDT and CDR2 YYEEEE. The CDR3 runs to 13 residues. The V gene lost 2 bases and the J gene lost 3 bases, with 9 bases spanning the gap. The CDR3 region has the DNA TGTGCCAGCAGCTTACGATACGGCTACGAGCAGTACTTC. Its translation is CASSLRYGYEQYF.

The J gene is TRBJ1-2, the V gene TRBV19, with 7 bases identical to TRBD1. Germline V gene sequence: CDR1 LNHDA, CDR2 SQIVND (reference sequence). The CDR3 sequence is 13 residues long. Trimming at V came to 9 bases and at J to 7 bases, leaving 11 bases not matched to a gene. The CDR3 DNA reads as TGTGCCAGCCAAACCCCGACAGGGTCTGGCTACACCTTC. As protein: CASQTPTGSGYTF.

The chain links TRBV13 to TRBJ1-3, with D perhaps matching TRBD1 (6 bases). Deletions cut 4 bases from V and 4 bases from J, with 8 bases between. CDR1 PRHDT and CDR2 FYEKMQ come from the germline V gene (reference sequence). There are 13 residues in the CDR3. This chain's CDR3 is CASSSGQGNTIYF. The CDR3 DNA sequence: TGTGCCAGCAGCTCAGGACAGGGAAACACCATATATTTT.

This clone was observed once. The chain has TRBV6-1 and TRBJ1-1; a weak D match, TRBD1 (5 bases). The V gene lost 2 bases and the J gene lost 3 bases, with 10 bases spanning the gap. Per germline, CDR1 MNHNS and CDR2 SASEGT. The CDR3 sequence is 14 residues long. CDR3 amino acids: CASSEQGGDTEAFF. The CDR3, as DNA: TGTGCCAGCAGTGAACAGGGAGGAGACACTGAAGCTTTCTTT.

The V and J genes are TRBV7-6 and TRBJ2-3; 8 nucleotides align to TRBD2. V lost 4 bases, J lost 0 bases, and 9 bases stayed unmatched. CDR1 and CDR2 from the germline V gene are SGHVS and FNYEAQ. The CDR3 extends over 17 amino acids. This CDR3 reads CASSWGLAGSSTDTQYF. Written as DNA, the CDR3 is TGTGCCAGCAGCTGGGGGTTAGCGGGGTCTAGCACAGATACGCAGTATTTT.

In DNA, the CDR3 is TGTGCCAGCAGACCAATAGGACTCGGAGCTTTCTTT. It codes for CASRPIGLGAFF. The V call is TRBV28, the J call TRBJ1-1; D not certain. CDR1 MDHEN and CDR2 SYDVKM come from the germline V gene. V was cut by 6 bases and J by 10 bases, with 15 bases left in between. CDR3 length: 12 residues. The full variable domain, in which reference TRBV28 and TRBJ1-1 provide the parts outside the CDR3, is DVKVTQSSRYLVKRTGEKVFLECVQDMDHENMFWYRQDPGLGLRLIYFSYDVKMKEKGDIPEGYSVSREKKERFSLILESASTNQTSMYLCASRPIGLGAFFGQGTRLTVV.

The chain links TRBV6-4 to TRBJ2-1; D not certain. In germline, CDR1 is MRHNA, CDR2 SNTAGT. V was cut by 0 bases and J by 6 bases, with 9 bases left in between. This CDR3 region has 14 residues. CDR3 region: CASSDSQRGNEQFF. The CDR3 DNA reads as TGTGCCAGCAGTGACTCCCAAAGAGGCAATGAGCAGTTCTTC.

J is TRBJ2-1 and V is TRBV7-8; no reliable D call. CDR3 size: 14 residues. Trimming stripped 2 bases from V and 6 bases from J, with 11 bases between. Germline-derived CDR1 and CDR2 are SGHVS and FQNEAQ. The CDR3 protein is CASSLPQKINEQFF. In DNA form, the CDR3 reads TGTGCCAGCAGCTTACCACAGAAAATCAATGAGCAGTTCTTC.

The chain is built from TRBV5-6 and TRBJ1-5; no definite D call. The CDR3 has 16 amino acids. Germline loops: CDR1 SGHDT, CDR2 YYEEEE. Trimming removed 3 bases at V and 3 bases at J, with 16 bases between. The DNA of the CDR3 is TGTGCCAGCAGCTCCAGAACAGCCACCCTCAATCAGCCCCAGCATTTT. The encoded protein is CASSSRTATLNQPQHF.

This sequence joins TRBV4-2 and TRBJ1-5; perhaps TRBD1 as D (5 bases). Trimming removed 5 bases from V and 0 bases from J, with 11 bases in between. The V gene's germline CDR1 is LGHNA and CDR2 YNFKEQ. This CDR3 has 15 amino acids. The CDR3 loop is CASSTRQNSNQPQHF. The CDR3, as DNA: TGTGCCAGCAGCACCCGACAGAATAGCAATCAGCCCCAGCATTTT.

The chain links TRBV19 to TRBJ1-6, with D perhaps matching TRBD1 (5 bases). The length of the CDR3 is 13 residues. The germline CDR1 and CDR2 sequences are LNHDA and SQIVND (reference sequence). Trimming took off 5 bases at V and 13 bases at J, with 15 bases between the two ends. CDR3 amino acids: CASSGEIGGPLHF. CDR3 nucleotide sequence: TGTGCCAGTAGTGGGGAGATCGGGGGGCCCCTCCACTTT. The variable domain in full, completed from reference TRBV19 and TRBJ1-6, reads DGGITQSPKYLFRKEGQNVTLSCEQNLNHDAMYWYRQDPGQGLRLIYYSQIVNDFQKGDIAEGYSVSREKKESFPLTVTSAQKNPTAFYLCASSGEIGGPLHFGNGTRLTVT.

V is TRBV11-3 and J is TRBJ1-1; D is ambiguous. There are 13 residues in the CDR3. V was clipped by 1 base and J by 0 bases, with 3 bases between them. Germline V CDR1 and CDR2: SGHNT, YENEEA. CDR3 amino acids: CASSLGMNTEAFF. CDR3 in DNA: TGTGCCAGCAGCTTAGGTATGAACACTGAAGCTTTCTTT.

The chain is built from TRBV4-1 and TRBJ2-7; D unresolved. Trimming removed 0 bases at V and 6 bases at J, with 6 bases between. Germline V gene data show CDR1 as MGHRA and CDR2 as YSYEKL. CDR3 length: 12 amino acids. Here the CDR3 DNA reads TGCGCCAGCAGCCAAGAAAACGGCGAGCAGTACTTC. Amino acids: CASSQENGEQYF.

V is TRBV5-6 and J is TRBJ1-2, with D perhaps matching TRBD1 (6 bases). From germline, CDR1 is SGHDT and CDR2 YYEEEE. The CDR3 totals 12 residues. Trimming removed 8 bases at V and 2 bases at J, with 10 bases between. CDR3 coding DNA: TGTGCCAGTACCGGACAGAACTATGGCTACACCTTC. Amino acid sequence: CASTGQNYGYTF.

The rearrangement joins TRBV4-2 to TRBJ1-4; 7 bases are shared with TRBD1. With V trimmed by 3 bases and J by 8 bases, 9 bases remained unmatched. CDR3 length: 15 amino acids. Germline V CDR1 and CDR2: LGHNA, YNFKEQ. The CDR3 reads CASSQAGQVKEKLFF. DNA for the CDR3: TGTGCCAGCAGCCAGGCCGGACAGGTCAAGGAAAAACTGTTTTTT.

This chain joins TRBV6-5 and TRBJ2-2; 8 nucleotides match TRBD2. The length of the CDR3 is 12 residues. Germline CDR1 reads MNHEY; CDR2 reads SVGAGI. The ends lost 6 bases at V and 7 bases at J; junction bases unmatched: 1. CDR3 amino acids: CASSRGGGELFF. The DNA of the CDR3 is TGTGCCAGCAGCCGGGGGGGCGGGGAGCTGTTTTTT.